This T cell receptor beta chain was captured by sequencing in a study of T-cell memory formation after mild COVID-19. This CDR3 region has 15 residues. Germline lookup yields CDR1 SGHVS and CDR2 FQNEAQ. Trimming left V 5 bases short and J 1 base short, with 14 bases between. Study-wide findings and caveats: The appearance of some responding clones in pre-infection memory suggested that cross-reactive memory joined. CM and EM subsets held most contracting CD4+ clones; EMRA held CD8+ ones.

This clonotype was detected a few times. Its cognate antigen is unknown. cDNA libraries for TCR alpha and TCR beta, carrying sample barcodes and UMIs, came from 5'RACE with constant-segment primers. TCRdb re-called the 5' RACE reads with MiXCR, one entry per CDR3 protein. The sample contains 450,000 or so distinct CDR3 sequences, 20% to 30% of which appear only once. This chain uses TRBV7-8 with TRBJ2-5, with D maybe TRBD1 (7 bases). Source material: PBMCs or a T cell subset sorted from them (not recorded which). This clonotype originated in an adult woman who had mild COVID-19 (a few samples of this study predate the infection). Cell type and time point are not known. CDR3 sequence: CASSRGRGPQETQYF. CDR3 in DNA: TGTGCCAGCAGCAGGGGGCGGGGACCCCAAGAGACCCAGTACTTC.